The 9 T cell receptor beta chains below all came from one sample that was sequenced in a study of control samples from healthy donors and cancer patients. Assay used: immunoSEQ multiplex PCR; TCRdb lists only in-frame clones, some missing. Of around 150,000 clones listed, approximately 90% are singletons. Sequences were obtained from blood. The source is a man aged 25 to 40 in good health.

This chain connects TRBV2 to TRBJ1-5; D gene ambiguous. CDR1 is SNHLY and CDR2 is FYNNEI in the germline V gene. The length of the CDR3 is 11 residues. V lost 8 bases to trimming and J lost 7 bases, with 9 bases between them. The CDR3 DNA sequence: TGTGCCAGCGGAGGGTGGCAGCCCCAGCATTTT. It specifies CASGGWQPQHF.

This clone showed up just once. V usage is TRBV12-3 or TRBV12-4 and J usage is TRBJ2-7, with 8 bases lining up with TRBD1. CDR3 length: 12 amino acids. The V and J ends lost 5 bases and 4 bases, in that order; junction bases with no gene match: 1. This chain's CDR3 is CASSRQGYEQYF. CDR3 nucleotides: TGTGCCAGCAGTAGACAGGGGTACGAGCAGTACTTC.

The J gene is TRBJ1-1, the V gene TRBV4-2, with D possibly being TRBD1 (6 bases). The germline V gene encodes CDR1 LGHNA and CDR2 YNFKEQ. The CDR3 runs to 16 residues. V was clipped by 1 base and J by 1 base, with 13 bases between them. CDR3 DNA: TGTGCCAGCAGCCAAGGGACCTCGGGGGCGAACACTGAAGCTTTCTTT. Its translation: CASSQGTSGANTEAFF.

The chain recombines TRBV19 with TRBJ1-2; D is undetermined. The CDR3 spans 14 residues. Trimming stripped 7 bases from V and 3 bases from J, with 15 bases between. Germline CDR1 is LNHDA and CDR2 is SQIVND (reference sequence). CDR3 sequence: CASTTGLLYYGYTF. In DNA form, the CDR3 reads TGTGCCAGTACCACGGGCCTCCTATACTATGGCTACACCTTC.

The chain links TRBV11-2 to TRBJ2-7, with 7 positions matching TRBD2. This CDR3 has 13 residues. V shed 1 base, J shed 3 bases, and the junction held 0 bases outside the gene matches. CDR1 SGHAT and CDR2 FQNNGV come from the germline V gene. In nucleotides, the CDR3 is TGTGCCAGCAGCTTAGGGGAGGGCTACGAGCAGTACTTC. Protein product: CASSLGEGYEQYF.

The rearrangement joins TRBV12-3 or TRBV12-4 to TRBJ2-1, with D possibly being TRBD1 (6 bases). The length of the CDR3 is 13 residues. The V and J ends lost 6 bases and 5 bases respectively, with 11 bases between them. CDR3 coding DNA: TGTGCCAGCAGGCGGACAGACAACAATGAGCAGTTCTTC. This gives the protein CASRRTDNNEQFF.

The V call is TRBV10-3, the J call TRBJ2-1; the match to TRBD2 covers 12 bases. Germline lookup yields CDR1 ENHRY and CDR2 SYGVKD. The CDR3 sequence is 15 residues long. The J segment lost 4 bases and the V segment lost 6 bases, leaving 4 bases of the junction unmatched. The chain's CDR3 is CAISGTSGGYNEQFF. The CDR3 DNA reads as TGTGCCATCAGCGGAACTAGCGGGGGGTACAATGAGCAGTTCTTC.

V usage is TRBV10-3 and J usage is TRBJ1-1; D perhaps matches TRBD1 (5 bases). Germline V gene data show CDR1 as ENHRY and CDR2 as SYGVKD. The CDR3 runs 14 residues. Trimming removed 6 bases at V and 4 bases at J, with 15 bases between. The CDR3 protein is CAISSYPQGTEAFF. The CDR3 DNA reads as TGTGCCATCAGCTCTTATCCCCAGGGCACTGAAGCTTTCTTT.

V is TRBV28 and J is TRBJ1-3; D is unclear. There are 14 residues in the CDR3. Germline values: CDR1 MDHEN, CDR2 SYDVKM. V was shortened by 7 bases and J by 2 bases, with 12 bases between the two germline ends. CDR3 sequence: CASTRLVPGNTIYF. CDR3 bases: TGTGCCAGCACCCGATTAGTCCCTGGAAACACCATATATTTT.